This entry describes one T cell receptor (beta chain). The antigen is unknown. The CDR3 covers 13 residues. V was trimmed by 8 bases and J by 5 bases, leaving 14 bases between them. Germline lookup yields CDR1 SNHLY and CDR2 FYNNEI. These data are taken from a study of Ad26.COV2.S vaccination and SARS-CoV-2 variants. Whole-study context: This donor came from the COV1001 trial of Ad26.COV2.S. Points from the study as a whole: Relative to placebo recipients, vaccine recipients exhibited elevated spike-specific TCR breadth.

Produced via immunoSEQ multiplex PCR; TCRdb's table is partial and in-frame only. In the table there are roughly 500,000 clones, roughly nine tenths of which are singletons. As for treatment: around 19 received Ad26.COV2.S at low or high dose, single or two shots; five or six received placebo; per-sample allocation not given. Sampling was performed 63 days after the first vaccine or placebo injection. Donor was an adult aged 18-55 years in Boston. Vaccination used an Ad26 vector expressing Wuhan-strain SARS-CoV-2 spike. The sample consisted of peripheral blood, taken in a trial of Ad26.COV2.S vaccine versus placebo. The chain has TRBV2 and TRBJ2-3, with D perhaps matching TRBD2 (5 bases). The receptor was isolated from a person aged 18-65 years who received the Ad26.COV2.S COVID-19 vaccine or a placebo. The CDR3 coding sequence is TGTGCCAGCGAAGGGCGGGTGATAGATACGCAGTATTTT. Translation gives CASEGRVIDTQYF.